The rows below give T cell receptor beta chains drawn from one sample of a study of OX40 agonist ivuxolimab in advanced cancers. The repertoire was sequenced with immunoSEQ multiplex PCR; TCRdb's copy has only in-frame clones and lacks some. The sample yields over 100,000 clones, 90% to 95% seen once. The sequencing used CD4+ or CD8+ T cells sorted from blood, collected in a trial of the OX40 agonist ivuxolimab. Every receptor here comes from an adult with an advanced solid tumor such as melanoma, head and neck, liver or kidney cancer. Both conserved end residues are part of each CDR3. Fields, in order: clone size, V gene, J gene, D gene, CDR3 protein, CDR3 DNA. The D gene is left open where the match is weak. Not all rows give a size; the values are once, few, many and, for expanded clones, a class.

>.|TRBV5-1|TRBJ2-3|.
CASSLAGGDTQYF
TGCGCCAGCAGCTTGGCCGGGGGAGATACGCAGTATTTT
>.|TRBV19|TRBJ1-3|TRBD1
CASSSGGTDGNTIYF
TGTGCCAGTAGTTCGGGCGGGACAGATGGAAACACCATATATTTT
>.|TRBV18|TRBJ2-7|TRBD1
CASSRGQGSYEQYF
TGTGCCAGCTCACGGGGACAGGGATCCTACGAGCAGTACTTC
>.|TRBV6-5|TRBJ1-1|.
CASSYSFREAKAFF
TGTGCCAGCAGTTACTCGTTTCGCGAGGCAAAAGCTTTCTTT
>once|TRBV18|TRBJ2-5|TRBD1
CASSPPGTGLQTQYF
TGTGCCAGCTCACCTCCCGGGACAGGCCTACAGACCCAGTACTTC
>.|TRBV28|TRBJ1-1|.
CASRIGTLNTEAFF
TGTGCCAGCAGAATCGGGACGCTGAACACTGAAGCTTTCTTT
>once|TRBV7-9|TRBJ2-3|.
CASSFLEEITDTQYF
TGTGCCAGCAGCTTCCTCGAAGAAATCACAGATACGCAGTATTTT
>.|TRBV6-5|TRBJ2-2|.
CATRRGSTGELFF
TGTGCCACGAGAAGGGGGAGCACCGGGGAGCTGTTTTTT
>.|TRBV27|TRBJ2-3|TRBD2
CASRRLAGEAPSTDTQYF
TGTGCCAGCAGAAGACTAGCGGGAGAGGCCCCTAGCACAGATACGCAGTATTTT
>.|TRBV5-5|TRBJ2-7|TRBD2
CASSLVAGAYEQYF
TGTGCCAGCAGCTTGGTAGCGGGCGCCTACGAGCAGTACTTC